A single sample gave rise to the 12 T cell receptor beta chains below, sequenced in a study of human T cells and chemical hapten exposure. TCRdb fed the RACE reads into MiXCR, producing one record per CDR3 protein. Altogether roughly 14,000 distinct CDR3 sequences are present, 15% to 20% being singletons, with the ten largest covering about 7.2%. The time point: patch test 1, 2 weeks after DPC sensitization. Documented treatment: therapeutic diphenylcyclopropenone sensitization with weekly scalp DPC. This sample comprised whole blood, obtained in connection with sensitization to the hapten diphenylcyclopropenone (DPC). The receptors were gathered from a woman aged 25 to 45 with alopecia areata. Some clones in this sample may be carry-over from other donors' samples.

This clonotype is labeled medium-sized (0.01 to 0.1%). The chain recombines TRBV12-3 or TRBV12-4 with TRBJ2-5; D is undetermined. The V end was cut by 3 bases, the J end by 5 bases, with 4 bases between. This CDR3 spans 11 amino acids. The CDR3, as DNA: TGTGCCAGCAGTTTGGAGGAGACCCAGTACTTC. Translating gives CASSLEETQYF.

This chain links TRBV4-3 with TRBJ2-3; D might be TRBD2 (5 bases). V lost 0 bases and J 4 bases, leaving 20 bases between the germline ends. The CDR3 loop spans 18 amino acids. CDR1 is LGHNA and CDR2 is YSLEER in the germline V gene. The CDR3 here is CASSQDPGAVLGADTQYF. CDR3 coding DNA: TGCGCCAGCAGCCAAGATCCAGGAGCGGTGCTTGGCGCAGATACGCAGTATTTT.

This clonotype qualifies as medium-sized. The genes are TRBV15 and TRBJ1-2; the D is unclear. The length of the CDR3 is 14 residues. The V gene's germline CDR1 is LNHNV and CDR2 YYDKDF (reference sequence). Trimming shortened V by 1 base and J by 6 bases, and 12 bases separated the two germline ends. The CDR3 DNA sequence: TGTGCCACCAGCAGAGGTAGAGGGTTTGATGGCTACACCTTC. Protein: CATSRGRGFDGYTF.

The rearrangement links TRBV20-1 to TRBJ1-3; 8 bases are shared with TRBD1. CDR1 and CDR2 (germline): DFQATT, SNEGSKA (reference sequence). Trimming took 5 bases from V and 3 from J; bases not matched to a gene: 9. This CDR3 is 15 amino acids long. Here the CDR3 DNA reads TGCAGTGCTGGTGGACAGGGTCTTTTTGGAAACACCATATATTTT. It encodes CSAGGQGLFGNTIYF.

In its sample, this clonotype ranks as medium-sized. The DNA for the CDR3 is TGTGCCAGCAGTGAGGCGGGCGGACAAAATTCACCCCTCCACTTT. It is translated as CASSEAGGQNSPLHF. The chain links TRBV6-4 to TRBJ1-6, with D perhaps TRBD1 (5 bases). The germline V gene has CDR1 MRHNA and CDR2 SNTAGT. Trimming removed 3 bases from V and 7 bases from J, with 13 bases in between. The CDR3 has 15 residues.

By share, this clonotype counts as medium-sized (0.01 to 0.1%). One end of the junction is discordant with germline, which a read error may explain. V usage is TRBV3-1 and J usage is TRBJ1-2; no definite D call. CDR1 LGHDT and CDR2 YNNKEL come from the germline V gene (reference sequence). CDR3 length equals 14 residues. The CDR3 nucleotides read TGTGCCAGCAGTCAAGGCGGTTTAGGCTATGGCTACACCTTC. It codes for CASSQGGLGYGYTF. Full variable domain (rest looked up from reference TRBV3-1 and TRBJ1-2): DTAVSQTPKYLVTQMGNDKSIKCEQNLGHDTMYWYKQDSKKFLKIMFSYNNKELIINETVPNRFSPKSPDKAHLNLHINSLELGDSAVYFCASSQGGLGYGYTFGSGTRLTVV.

This clonotype was recorded many times. This chain uses TRBV29-1 with TRBJ2-1, with D unresolved. V was trimmed by 4 bases and J by 1 base, leaving 11 bases between them. The CDR3 loop spans 14 amino acids. Germline loops: CDR1 SQVTM, CDR2 ANQGSEA. The CDR3 nucleotides are TGCAGCGTTGGCGGATACAAATCCTACAATGAGCAGTTCTTC. This codes for CSVGGYKSYNEQFF.

This chain joins TRBV5-1 and TRBJ2-3, with 8 positions matching TRBD2. CDR3 size: 13 residues. Trimming at V came to 4 bases and at J to 6 bases, leaving 4 bases not matched to a gene. The germline gives CDR1 SGHRS, CDR2 YFSETQ. CDR3 bases: TGCGCCAGCAGCCGGGAGGGGCGGGATACGCAGTATTTT. As protein: CASSREGRDTQYF.

This clonotype has ten or more counts. CDR3 sequence (DNA): TGTGCCAGCAGCCCAGTATCCAATCAGCCCCAGCATTTT. It yields the protein CASSPVSNQPQHF. The rearrangement uses TRBV7-2 and TRBJ1-5; D remains ambiguous. CDR3 length equals 13 residues. Trimming removed 5 bases from V and 3 bases from J, with 8 bases in between. Germline V lookup: CDR1 SGHTA, CDR2 FQGNSA.

By share of the sample, this clonotype is medium-sized. The rearrangement links TRBV29-1 to TRBJ2-2; D is undetermined. Trimming left V 7 bases short and J 6 bases short, with 12 bases between. The CDR3 sequence is 12 residues long. The germline V gene encodes CDR1 SQVTM and CDR2 ANQGSEA. The CDR3 loop reads CSGGPGPGELFF. CDR3 in DNA: TGCAGCGGCGGCCCTGGGCCCGGGGAGCTGTTTTTT.

This clonotype is judged medium-sized. The genes are TRBV6-2 or TRBV6-3 and TRBJ2-7; D ambiguous. The V and J ends lost 5 bases and 2 bases respectively, with 4 bases between them. This CDR3 has 11 amino acids. Germline V gene sequence: CDR1 MNHEY, CDR2 SVGEGT. Here the CDR3 DNA reads TGTGCCAGCAGTACGACCTACGAGCAGTACGTC. Its protein is CASSTTYEQYV.

This clonotype was detected a few times. This chain joins TRBV29-1 and TRBJ2-3; 8 nucleotides align to TRBD1. Germline V lookup: CDR1 SQVTM, CDR2 ANQGSEA. V gave up 6 bases and J gave up 4 bases; unmatched junction bases: 9. This CDR3 contains 14 residues. CDR3: CSVARVTGADTQYF. DNA for the CDR3: TGCAGCGTGGCTCGAGTGACAGGGGCAGATACGCAGTATTTT.